This T cell receptor (beta chain) was sequenced during a study of cytomegalovirus exposure and HLA in healthy donors. Study-wide results and caveats: TCR beta V- and J-gene trimming, according to a later analysis, was linked to a missense DCLRE1C variant.

As concerns this clone: Its antigen remains unknown.

PCR involved 60 Vbeta and 13 Jbeta primers. The data were produced by immunoSEQ multiplex PCR, yet TCRdb's version contains in-frame clones alone and is incomplete. The profile covers 150,000 or so clones, with approximately 75% appearing a single time and around 2.1% taken by the ten largest. V lost 0 bases, J lost 6 bases, and 9 bases stayed unmatched. This CDR3 region has 16 residues. CDR1 and CDR2 from the germline V gene are SGHRS and YFSETQ. The sample was PBMCs. The sequence derives from a man in his forties or fifties in good health and CMV-seropositive. This chain joins TRBV5-1 and TRBJ1-5; 7 positions match TRBD1. In nucleotides, the CDR3 is TGCGCCAGCAGCTTGGCCGGGCCAGGGGGAGGTCAGCCCCAGCATTTT. It specifies CASSLAGPGGGQPQHF. Together with reference TRBV5-1 and TRBJ1-5, the CDR3 gives the full variable domain: KAGVTQTPRYLIKTRGQQVTLSCSPISGHRSVSWYQQTPGQGLQFLFEYFSETQRNKGNFPGRFSGRQFSNSRSEMNVSTLELGDSALYLCASSLAGPGGGQPQHFGDGTRLSIL.